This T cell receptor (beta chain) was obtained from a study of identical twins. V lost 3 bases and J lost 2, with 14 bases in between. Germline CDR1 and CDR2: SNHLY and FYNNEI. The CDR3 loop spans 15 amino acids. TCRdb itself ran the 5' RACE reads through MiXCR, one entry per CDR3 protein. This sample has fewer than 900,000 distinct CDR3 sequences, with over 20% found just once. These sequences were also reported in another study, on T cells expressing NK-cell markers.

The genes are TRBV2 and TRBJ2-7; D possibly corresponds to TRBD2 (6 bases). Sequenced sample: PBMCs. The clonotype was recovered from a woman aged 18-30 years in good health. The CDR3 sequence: CASSDPGLRPYEQYF. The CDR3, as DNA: TGTGCCAGCAGTGATCCGGGACTCCGCCCCTACGAGCAGTACTTC.